This T cell receptor beta chain comes out of a study of blood T cell repertoires in COVID-19. Study overall: Sources were T cells, B-cell-depleted T cells, or PBMCs; the material itself was cDNA or gDNA.

As processed by the authors: Researchers report that nucleated cell counts were estimated from reference gene primer amplification. Profiled with immunoSEQ multiplex PCR; TCRdb holds only in-frame clones, not every one. V and J calls and clone size come straight from that table; D and trimming were deduced from the DNA. The table has under 350,000 clones, roughly nine tenths seen once; the top ten hold about 1.7%. The CDR3 loop spans 14 amino acids. CDR1 is LNHDA and CDR2 is SQIVND in the germline V gene (reference sequence). Trimming took 3 bases from V and 6 from J; bases not matched to a gene: 4. Participants had their cohort set by participant-reported clinical history. All recovered Cohort 3 donors got two negative PCRs, got clearance, or saw symptom resolution.

The V and J genes are TRBV19 and TRBJ1-5, with TRBD1 matching 8 bases. The source material was PBMCs or T cells enriched from blood (not recorded which). This receptor was identified in a woman between 40 and 55 years old who had recovered from COVID-19. The CDR3 bases are TGTGCCAGTAGTATCTTGACAGGGGTTCAGCCCCAGCATTTT. It translates to CASSILTGVQPQHF.